This T cell receptor (beta chain) is drawn from a study of cytomegalovirus exposure and HLA in healthy donors. Study at large: Genotyping of about 400 donors showed that 80% to 85% belonged to the Caucasian-associated ancestry cluster.

As to this clone: Its antigen is undetermined.

Researchers ran the PCR with 60 Vbeta and 13 Jbeta primers. Libraries were prepared by immunoSEQ multiplex PCR; TCRdb keeps only in-frame clonotypes and omits some of them. Of approximately 82,000 clones in the sample, 74% were seen once. Study observations and caveats: Follow-up analysis later connected one missense variant in DCLRE1C with trimming of TCR beta V- and J-genes.

Germline CDR1 is SGHRS and CDR2 is YFSETQ. The V gene end was trimmed by 0 bases and the J gene end by 4 bases; junction bases not matched to a gene: 1. This CDR3 contains 14 residues. The receptor comes from a woman aged 45-65 years in good health and CMV-seropositive. The sample was PBMCs. The J gene is TRBJ2-4, the V gene TRBV5-1; TRBD1 matches at 7 bases. The chain's CDR3 is CASSLEGQKNIQYF. In DNA form, the CDR3 reads TGCGCCAGCAGCTTGGAGGGACAGAAAAACATTCAGTACTTC.